This T cell receptor (beta chain) emerged from a study of blood T cell repertoires in COVID-19. Study context: From the United States, Italy and Spain came samples of acute and convalescent COVID-19. From T cells, B-cell-depleted T cells, or PBMCs came the material, which was cDNA or gDNA.

Original processing notes: Nucleated cell counts were estimated from reference gene primer amplification. The assay was immunoSEQ multiplex PCR, and TCRdb's table has in-frame clones only and misses some. That table gives V, J and clone size, and the DNA gave D and trimming. Here the sample spans around 160,000 clones, over 75% being singletons. V shed 3 bases, J shed 0 bases, and the junction held 11 bases outside the gene matches. The germline V gene has CDR1 SGDLS and CDR2 YYNGEE. CDR3 length: 20 residues. The Seattle patients joined while their infection was active and were tracked longitudinally afterward.

The TCR originated in a woman aged 55-69 years with COVID-19, enrolled during active disease. Sequenced: peripheral blood. The gene calls are TRBV9 and TRBJ2-1, with 14 bases lining up with TRBD2. Written as DNA, the CDR3 is TGTGCCAGCAGCGCCAGGGGGACTAGCGGGGGCGAGAGCTCCTACAATGAGCAGTTCTTC. This codes for CASSARGTSGGESSYNEQFF.